The 7 T cell receptor beta chains presented below share a single source sample, sequenced in a study of regulatory and conventional T cells in RAG deficiency. This table comes from immunoSEQ multiplex PCR, and its TCRdb copy is limited to in-frame clones, with some not included. The repertoire consists of over 15,000 clones, with about 91% occurring once and the leading ten covering about 1.5%. Genomic DNA came from blood regulatory T cells gated CD4+ CD25-high CD127-low. The sample was also linked to a second study, of regulatory T cells. That investigation notes: Amplification used 52 TRBV primers and 13 TRBJ primers.

Sequencing input: Tregs sorted from blood. The receptors here all came from a human donor in good health.

The chain carries TRBV7-2 and TRBJ1-5, with D unresolved. Germline CDR1 reads SGHTA; CDR2 reads FQGNSA. Trimming left V 1 base short and J 2 bases short, with 3 bases between. This CDR3 contains 13 residues. The CDR3 loop is CASSLDGNQPQHF. Here the CDR3 DNA reads TGTGCCAGCAGCTTAGATGGCAATCAGCCCCAGCATTTT.

The chain couples TRBV11-3 to TRBJ2-2; TRBD1 matches 9 bases. Unmatched junction bases numbered 6, after V lost 4 bases and J lost 6 bases. CDR3 length equals 15 residues. CDR1 SGHNT and CDR2 YENEEA come from the germline V gene. The CDR3 sequence is CASSSGQGLSGELFF. In DNA, the CDR3 is TGTGCCAGCAGCTCGGGACAGGGTTTGTCCGGGGAGCTGTTTTTT.

J is TRBJ1-2 and V is TRBV5-4, with 8 bases that match TRBD1. V lost 4 bases to trimming and J lost 8 bases; unmatched junction nucleotides: 16. The length of the CDR3 is 16 residues. The germline CDR1 and CDR2 sequences are SGHNT and YYREEE (reference sequence). The CDR3 coding sequence is TGTGCCAGCAGCCCACCTCCCCGGGACAGGACACAAGGCTACACCTTC. Translating it yields CASSPPPRDRTQGYTF. Supplemented by reference TRBV5-4 and TRBJ1-2, the full variable domain reads ETGVTQSPTHLIKTRGQQVTLRCSSQSGHNTVSWYQQALGQGPQFIFQYYREEENGRGNFPPRFSGLQFPNYSSELNVNALELDDSALYLCASSPPPRDRTQGYTFGSGTRLTVV.

This chain joins TRBV28 and TRBJ1-4, with D possibly matching TRBD1 (5 bases). The germline CDR1 and CDR2 sequences are MDHEN and SYDVKM. CDR3 length equals 14 residues. With 4 bases removed from V and 5 bases from J, the gap between germline ends came to 11 bases. The chain's CDR3 is CASSSYNRNEKLFF. In DNA, the CDR3 is TGTGCCAGCAGTTCGTATAACAGGAATGAAAAACTGTTTTTT.

The rearrangement uses TRBV10-1 and TRBJ2-5; no clear D gene. The end of the DNA fits TRBJ2-7 better, so the J call may be wrong. This CDR3 comprises 14 residues. Germline V gives CDR1 WNHNN, CDR2 SYGVQD (reference sequence). The chain's CDR3 is CASSESHGSYEQYF. As DNA, the CDR3 is TGCGCCAGCAGTGAGTCGCACGGATCCTACGAGCAGTACTTC.

This clone was detected only once. The rearrangement joins TRBV5-6 to TRBJ2-4; tentative D call: TRBD2 (7 bases). Trimming removed 4 bases from V and 8 bases from J, with 16 bases in between. This CDR3 contains 14 residues. The V gene's germline CDR1 is SGHDT and CDR2 YYEEEE. The CDR3 DNA is TGTGCCAGCAGCCAACGGGGGGCGACGGACATTCAGTACTTC. Translation gives CASSQRGATDIQYF.

This sequence joins TRBV28 and TRBJ2-1; unclear D gene. CDR1 and CDR2 from the germline V gene are MDHEN and SYDVKM. The ends were cut back, 2 bases at V and 8 bases at J, with 13 bases in the middle. The CDR3 has 14 residues. CDR3: CASSLTNYVDEQFF. The DNA of the CDR3 is TGTGCCAGCAGTTTAACTAACTACGTCGATGAGCAGTTCTTC.